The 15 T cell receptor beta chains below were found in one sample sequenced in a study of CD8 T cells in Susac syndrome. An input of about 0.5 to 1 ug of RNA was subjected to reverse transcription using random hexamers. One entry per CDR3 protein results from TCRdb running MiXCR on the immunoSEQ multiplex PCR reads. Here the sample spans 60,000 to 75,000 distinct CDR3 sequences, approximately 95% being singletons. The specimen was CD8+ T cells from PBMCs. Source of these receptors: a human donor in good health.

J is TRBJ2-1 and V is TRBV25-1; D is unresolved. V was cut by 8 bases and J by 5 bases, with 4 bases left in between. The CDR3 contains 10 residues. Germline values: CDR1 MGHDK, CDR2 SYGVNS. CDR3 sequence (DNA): TGTGCCAGCGGTAACAATGAGCAGTTCTTC. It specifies CASGNNEQFF.

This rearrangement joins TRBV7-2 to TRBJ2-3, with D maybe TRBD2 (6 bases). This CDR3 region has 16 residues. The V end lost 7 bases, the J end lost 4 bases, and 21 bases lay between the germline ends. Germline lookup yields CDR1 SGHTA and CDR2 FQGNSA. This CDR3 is CASTPWAGSHPDTQYF. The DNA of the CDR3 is TGTGCCAGCACCCCCTGGGCGGGGAGTCATCCAGATACGCAGTATTTT.

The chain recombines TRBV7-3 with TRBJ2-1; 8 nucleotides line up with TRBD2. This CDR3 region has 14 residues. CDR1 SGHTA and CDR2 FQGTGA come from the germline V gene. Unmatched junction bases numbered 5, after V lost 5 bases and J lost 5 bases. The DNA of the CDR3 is TGTGCCAGCAGCCTTGGCGGGGGGAACAATGAGCAGTTCTTC. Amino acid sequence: CASSLGGGNNEQFF.

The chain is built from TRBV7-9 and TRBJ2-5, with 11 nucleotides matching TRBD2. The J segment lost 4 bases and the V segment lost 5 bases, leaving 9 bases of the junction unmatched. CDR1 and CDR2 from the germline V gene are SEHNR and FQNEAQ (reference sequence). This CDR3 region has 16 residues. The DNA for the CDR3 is TGTGCCAGCAGCCTACCGACTAGCGGGGACCGAGAGACCCAGTACTTC. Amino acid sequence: CASSLPTSGDRETQYF.

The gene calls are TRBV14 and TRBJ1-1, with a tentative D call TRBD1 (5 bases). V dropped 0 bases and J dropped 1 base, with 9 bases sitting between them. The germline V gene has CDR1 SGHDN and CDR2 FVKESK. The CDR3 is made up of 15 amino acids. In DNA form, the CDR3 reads TGTGCCAGCAGCCAAGAACCAGGGCCGAACACTGAAGCTTTCTTT. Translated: CASSQEPGPNTEAFF.

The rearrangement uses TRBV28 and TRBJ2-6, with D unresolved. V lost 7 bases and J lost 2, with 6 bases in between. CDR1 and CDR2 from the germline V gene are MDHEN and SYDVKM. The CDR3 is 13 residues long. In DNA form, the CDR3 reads TGTGCCAGCATCCCCACTGGGGCCAACGTCCTGACTTTC. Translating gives CASIPTGANVLTF. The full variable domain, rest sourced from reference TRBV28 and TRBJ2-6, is DVKVTQSSRYLVKRTGEKVFLECVQDMDHENMFWYRQDPGLGLRLIYFSYDVKMKEKGDIPEGYSVSREKKERFSLILESASTNQTSMYLCASIPTGANVLTFGAGSRLTVL.

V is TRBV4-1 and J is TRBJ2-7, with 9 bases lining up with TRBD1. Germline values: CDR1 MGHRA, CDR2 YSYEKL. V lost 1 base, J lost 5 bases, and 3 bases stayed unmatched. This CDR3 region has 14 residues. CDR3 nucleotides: TGCGCCAGCAGCCAAGGTAGGACAGGGGACGAGCAGTACGTC. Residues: CASSQGRTGDEQYV.

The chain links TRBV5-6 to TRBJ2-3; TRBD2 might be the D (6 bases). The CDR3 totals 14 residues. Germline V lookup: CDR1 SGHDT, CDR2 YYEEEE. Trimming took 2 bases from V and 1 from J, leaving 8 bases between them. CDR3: CASSLGGGTDTQYF. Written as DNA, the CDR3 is TGTGCCAGCAGCTTAGGAGGGGGCACAGATACGCAGTATTTT.

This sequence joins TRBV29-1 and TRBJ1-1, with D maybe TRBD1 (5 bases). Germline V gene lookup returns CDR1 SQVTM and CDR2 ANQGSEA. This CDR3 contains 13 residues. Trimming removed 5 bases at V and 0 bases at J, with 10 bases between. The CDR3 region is CSVLTELNTEAFF. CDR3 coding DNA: TGCAGCGTTCTGACAGAGCTGAACACTGAAGCTTTCTTT.

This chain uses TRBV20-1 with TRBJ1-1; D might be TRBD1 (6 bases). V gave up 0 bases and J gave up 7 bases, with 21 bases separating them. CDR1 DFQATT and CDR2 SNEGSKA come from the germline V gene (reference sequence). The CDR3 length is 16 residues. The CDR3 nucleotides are TGCAGTGCTAGAGATACGGGGGGCGCGAGGTTAAGTGAAGCTTTCTTT. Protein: CSARDTGGARLSEAFF.

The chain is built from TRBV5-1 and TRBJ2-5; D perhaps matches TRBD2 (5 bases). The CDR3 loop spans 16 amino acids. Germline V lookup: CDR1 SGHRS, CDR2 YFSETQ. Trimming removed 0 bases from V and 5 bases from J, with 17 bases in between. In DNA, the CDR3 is TGCGCCAGCAGCTTGGCATCTAGCTATGAGAAGGAGACCCAGTACTTC. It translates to CASSLASSYEKETQYF.

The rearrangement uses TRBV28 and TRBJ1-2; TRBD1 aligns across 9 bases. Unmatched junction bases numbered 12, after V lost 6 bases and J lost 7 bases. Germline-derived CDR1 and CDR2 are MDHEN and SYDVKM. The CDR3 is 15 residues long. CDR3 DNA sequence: TGTGCCAGCAGCCCCCCGCCCATACAGGGGGCTGGCTACACCTTC. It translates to CASSPPPIQGAGYTF.

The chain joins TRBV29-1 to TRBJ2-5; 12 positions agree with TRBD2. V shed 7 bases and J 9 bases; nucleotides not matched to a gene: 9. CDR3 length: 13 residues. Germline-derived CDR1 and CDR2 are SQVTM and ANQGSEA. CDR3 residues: CSGGTSGYPAQYF. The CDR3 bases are TGCAGCGGGGGGACTAGCGGGTACCCGGCCCAGTACTTC.

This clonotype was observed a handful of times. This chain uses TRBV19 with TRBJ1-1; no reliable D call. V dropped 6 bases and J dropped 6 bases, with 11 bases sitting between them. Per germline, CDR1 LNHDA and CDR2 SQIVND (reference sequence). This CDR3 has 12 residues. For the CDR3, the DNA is TGTGCCAGTAGCCTCACCGGGGCTGAAGCTTTCTTT. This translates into CASSLTGAEAFF.

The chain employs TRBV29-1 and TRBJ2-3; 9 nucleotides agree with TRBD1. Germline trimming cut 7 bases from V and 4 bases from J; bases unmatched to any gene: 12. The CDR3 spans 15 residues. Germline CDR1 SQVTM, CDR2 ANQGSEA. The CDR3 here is CSGKSRDRVADTQYF. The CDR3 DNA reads TGCAGCGGAAAGTCCCGGGACAGGGTCGCAGATACGCAGTATTTT.